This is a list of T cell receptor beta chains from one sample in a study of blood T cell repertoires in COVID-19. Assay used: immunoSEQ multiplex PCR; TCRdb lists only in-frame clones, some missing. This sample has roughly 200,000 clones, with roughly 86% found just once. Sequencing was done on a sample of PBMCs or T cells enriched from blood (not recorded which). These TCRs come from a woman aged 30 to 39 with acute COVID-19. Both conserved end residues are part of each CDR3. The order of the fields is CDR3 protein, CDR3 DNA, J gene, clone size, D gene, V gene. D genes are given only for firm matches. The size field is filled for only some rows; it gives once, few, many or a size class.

CDR3: CASSQYYRDRGPSGANVLTF; DNA: TGTGCCAGCAGCCAATATTACCGGGACAGGGGGCCGTCTGGGGCCAACGTCCTGACTTTC; J: TRBJ2-6; size: -; D: TRBD1; V: TRBV3-1/TRBV3-2
CDR3: CASSQDPAGRSLGANEQFF; DNA: TGCGCCAGCAGCCAAGATCCTGCGGGCCGTAGCTTGGGGGCCAATGAGCAGTTCTTC; J: TRBJ2-1; size: once; D: -; V: TRBV4-3
CDR3: CASSFGGYTGELFF; DNA: TGTGCCAGCAGCTTCGGAGGTTACACCGGGGAGCTGTTTTTT; J: TRBJ2-2; size: -; D: -; V: TRBV7-8
CDR3: CASSIRYRRVQDEQYF; DNA: TGTGCCAGTAGTATTAGGTATCGCCGGGTACAAGACGAGCAGTACTTC; J: TRBJ2-7; size: -; D: -; V: TRBV19
CDR3: CASGQNSYEQYF; DNA: TGTGCCTCCGGACAGAACAGCTACGAGCAGTACTTC; J: TRBJ2-7; size: -; D: -; V: TRBV30
CDR3: CASSSGTGKSYEQYF; DNA: TGTGCCAGCAGCTCTGGGACAGGGAAATCCTACGAGCAGTACTTC; J: TRBJ2-7; size: -; D: TRBD1; V: TRBV7-7
CDR3: CASSFPSGALASGYTF; DNA: TGTGCCAGCAGCTTCCCTTCGGGTGCCTTGGCGTCTGGCTACACCTTC; J: TRBJ1-2; size: -; D: -; V: TRBV7-2
CDR3: CASSQIGTATEAFF; DNA: TGTGCCAGCAGCCAAATAGGGACAGCCACTGAAGCTTTCTTT; J: TRBJ1-1; size: -; D: TRBD1; V: TRBV14
CDR3: CASSPGTAYNEQFF; DNA: TGCGCCAGCAGCCCCGGGACAGCCTACAATGAGCAGTTCTTC; J: TRBJ2-1; size: -; D: TRBD1; V: TRBV4-1
CDR3: CAWVRWGVTEAFF; DNA: TGTGCCTGGGTCAGGTGGGGGGTCACTGAAGCTTTCTTT; J: TRBJ1-1; size: -; D: -; V: TRBV30
CDR3: CASSFSGAGPYEQYF; DNA: TGTGCCAGCAGCTTCTCAGGGGCCGGTCCCTACGAGCAGTACTTC; J: TRBJ2-7; size: -; D: -; V: TRBV7-2
CDR3: CAWTGGPYQPQHF; DNA: TGTGCCTGGACGGGGGGGCCATATCAGCCCCAGCATTTT; J: TRBJ1-5; size: -; D: -; V: TRBV30
CDR3: CASSSQGGRSNQPQHF; DNA: TGTGCCAGCAGTTCGCAGGGGGGCCGCAGCAATCAGCCCCAGCATTTT; J: TRBJ1-5; size: once; D: TRBD1; V: TRBV6-5
CDR3: CASSLTGKLFF; DNA: TGTGCCAGCAGTTTAACGGGGAAACTGTTTTTT; J: TRBJ1-4; size: -; D: -; V: TRBV12-3/TRBV12-4
CDR3: CATRGQAVFGYTF; DNA: TGTGCCACCCGAGGACAGGCCGTCTTCGGCTACACCTTC; J: TRBJ1-2; size: -; D: TRBD1; V: TRBV19
CDR3: CASSGGTGANTDTQYF; DNA: TGCGCCAGCAGTGGGGGTACAGGGGCAAACACAGATACGCAGTATTTT; J: TRBJ2-3; size: -; D: TRBD1; V: TRBV10-1
CDR3: CATSPRSGQGRLVAFF; DNA: TGTGCCACCAGCCCACGATCTGGACAGGGAAGACTCGTAGCTTTCTTT; J: TRBJ1-1; size: many; D: TRBD1; V: TRBV15
CDR3: CASSLIGGLGTDTQYF; DNA: TGTGCCAGCAGCTTAATCGGGGGGCTAGGCACAGATACGCAGTATTTT; J: TRBJ2-3; size: few; D: -; V: TRBV7-3
CDR3: CASSARDSNQNTEAFF; DNA: TGTGCCAGCAGCGCCCGGGACAGTAACCAGAACACTGAAGCTTTCTTT; J: TRBJ1-1; size: few; D: TRBD1; V: TRBV9
CDR3: CASSEDRDTGNTIYF; DNA: TGTGCCAGCAGTGAGGACAGGGATACTGGAAACACCATATATTTT; J: TRBJ1-3; size: -; D: TRBD1; V: TRBV6-1
CDR3: CSASYRETTGELFF; DNA: TGCAGTGCTAGTTATCGGGAGACCACCGGGGAGCTGTTTTTT; J: TRBJ2-2; size: -; D: -; V: TRBV20-1
CDR3: CASSLAGGQGDLVPLHF; DNA: TGTGCCAGCAGCTTAGCCGGGGGACAGGGGGATTTGGTACCCCTCCACTTT; J: TRBJ1-6; size: -; D: TRBD1; V: TRBV13
CDR3: CASSPGGGLQETQYF; DNA: TGTGCCAGCAGCCCAGGTGGGGGACTACAAGAGACCCAGTACTTC; J: TRBJ2-5; size: -; D: TRBD2; V: TRBV9
CDR3: CAISEAYNYGYTF; DNA: TGTGCCATCAGTGAGGCCTACAACTATGGCTACACCTTC; J: TRBJ1-2; size: -; D: -; V: TRBV10-3
CDR3: CASSLSTTSTDTQYF; DNA: TGTGCCAGCAGCTTAAGTACCACTAGCACAGATACGCAGTATTTT; J: TRBJ2-3; size: -; D: -; V: TRBV7-9
CDR3: CASSQIRVSYNSPLHF; DNA: TGCGCCAGCAGCCAAATCAGGGTGTCCTATAATTCACCCCTCCACTTT; J: TRBJ1-6; size: -; D: -; V: TRBV4-1
CDR3: CASSSAGRTGDNSPLHF; DNA: TGCGCCAGCAGCTCCGCCGGCAGGACAGGAGATAATTCACCCCTCCACTTT; J: TRBJ1-6; size: -; D: TRBD1; V: TRBV5-1
CDR3: CASRATGPDYGYTF; DNA: TGTGCCAGCAGAGCGACAGGGCCCGACTATGGCTACACCTTC; J: TRBJ1-2; size: -; D: TRBD1; V: TRBV6-5
CDR3: CASSPVRGERAYGYTF; DNA: TGCGCCAGCAGCCCTGTACGGGGGGAGAGAGCCTATGGCTACACCTTC; J: TRBJ1-2; size: -; D: -; V: TRBV4-1
CDR3: CASSWTGGLMNTEAFF; DNA: TGTGCCAGCAGTTGGACGGGAGGTCTTATGAACACTGAAGCTTTCTTT; J: TRBJ1-1; size: -; D: -; V: TRBV27
CDR3: CASSLSDRASGNTIYF; DNA: TGTGCCAGCAGCTTGTCGGACAGGGCTTCTGGAAACACCATATATTTT; J: TRBJ1-3; size: -; D: TRBD1; V: TRBV5-5
CDR3: CASSYVQGIETQYF; DNA: TGTGCCAGCAGTTACGTCCAGGGGATAGAGACCCAGTACTTC; J: TRBJ2-5; size: once; D: -; V: TRBV6-2/TRBV6-3
CDR3: CASSLWRDQPQHF; DNA: TGTGCCAGCAGTTTATGGAGGGATCAGCCCCAGCATTTT; J: TRBJ1-5; size: -; D: -; V: TRBV27
CDR3: CASRSTGGVTEAFF; DNA: TGTGCCAGCAGATCGACAGGGGGCGTCACTGAAGCTTTCTTT; J: TRBJ1-1; size: -; D: TRBD1; V: TRBV6-5
CDR3: CASSESRGLRANVLTF; DNA: TGCGCCAGCAGTGAGTCCCGAGGCCTCCGGGCCAACGTCCTGACTTTC; J: TRBJ2-6; size: -; D: -; V: TRBV10-2
CDR3: CASSQHARDEQYF; DNA: TGTGCCAGCAGTCAGCATGCCAGGGACGAGCAGTACTTC; J: TRBJ2-7; size: -; D: -; V: TRBV6-5
CDR3: CRGGAEYEAFF; DNA: TGCAGGGGCGGAGCGGAATATGAAGCTTTCTTT; J: TRBJ1-1; size: -; D: -; V: TRBV20-1
CDR3: CASRGSDRATYEQYF; DNA: TGTGCCAGCAGAGGGTCGGACAGGGCCACCTACGAGCAGTACTTC; J: TRBJ2-7; size: -; D: TRBD1; V: TRBV28
CDR3: CASSPPSSGGGRETQYF; DNA: TGTGCCAGCAGCCCACCCTCTAGCGGGGGGGGCCGGGAGACCCAGTACTTC; J: TRBJ2-5; size: -; D: TRBD2; V: TRBV3-1/TRBV3-2
CDR3: CASSYPGQGDYEQYF; DNA: TGCGCCAGCAGTTACCCGGGACAGGGCGACTACGAGCAGTACTTC; J: TRBJ2-7; size: few; D: TRBD1; V: TRBV4-1
CDR3: CASSSTTGEAFF; DNA: TGTGCCAGCAGCTCCACGACTGGAGAAGCTTTCTTT; J: TRBJ1-1; size: once; D: -; V: TRBV11-2
CDR3: CASSPRAGELFF; DNA: TGTGCCAGCAGCCCACGGGCCGGGGAGCTGTTTTTT; J: TRBJ2-2; size: -; D: -; V: TRBV11-3
CDR3: CASSIGQGNQPQHF; DNA: TGTGCCAGTAGTATTGGACAGGGGAATCAGCCCCAGCATTTT; J: TRBJ1-5; size: -; D: TRBD1; V: TRBV19
CDR3: CASSQARQSAQHF; DNA: TGTGCCAGCAGCCAAGCCCGACAGTCGGCCCAGCATTTT; J: TRBJ1-5; size: -; D: -; V: TRBV14
CDR3: CASSLTGSEKLFF; DNA: TGCGCCAGCAGCTTGACAGGGAGTGAAAAACTGTTTTTT; J: TRBJ1-4; size: -; D: -; V: TRBV5-1
CDR3: CASSDEAYEQYF; DNA: TGCGCCAGCAGTGATGAGGCCTACGAGCAGTACTTC; J: TRBJ2-7; size: -; D: -; V: TRBV10-1
CDR3: CASSTEQNLLGTYNSPLHF; DNA: TGTGCCAGCAGTACGGAGCAGAACCTCTTAGGTACCTATAATTCACCTCTCCACTTT; J: TRBJ1-6; size: -; D: -; V: TRBV28